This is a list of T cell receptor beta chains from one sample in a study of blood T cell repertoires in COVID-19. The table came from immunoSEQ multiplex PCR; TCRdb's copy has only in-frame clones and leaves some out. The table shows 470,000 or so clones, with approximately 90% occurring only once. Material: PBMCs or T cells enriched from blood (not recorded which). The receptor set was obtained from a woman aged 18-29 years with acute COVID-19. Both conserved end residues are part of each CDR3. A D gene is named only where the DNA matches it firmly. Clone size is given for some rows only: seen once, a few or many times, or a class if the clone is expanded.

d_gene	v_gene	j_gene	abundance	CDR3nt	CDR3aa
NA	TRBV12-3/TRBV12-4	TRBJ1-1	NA	TGTGCCAGCAGTTTATCGGGTTACACTGAAGCTTTCTTT	CASSLSGYTEAFF
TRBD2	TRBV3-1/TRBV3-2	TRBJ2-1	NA	TGTGCCAGCAGCCAGACTAGCGGGAGGGGGCAGTTCTTC	CASSQTSGRGQFF
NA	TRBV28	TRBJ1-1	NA	TGTGCCAGCATGATGGTGGGACAGAACACTGAAGCTTTCTTT	CASMMVGQNTEAFF
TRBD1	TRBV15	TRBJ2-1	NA	TGTGCCACCAGCAGCACTTGGGGGACAGGGAATGATGAGCAGTTCTTC	CATSSTWGTGNDEQFF
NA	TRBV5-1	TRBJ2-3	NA	TGCGCCAGCAGCTTAACAGGGTCTGGAGATACGCAGTATTTT	CASSLTGSGDTQYF
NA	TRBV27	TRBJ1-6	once	TGTGCCAGCAGTTTATTGGACAGCAATTCACCCCTCCACTTT	CASSLLDSNSPLHF
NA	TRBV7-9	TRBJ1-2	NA	TGTGCCAGCAGCTCAAATGGCTACACCTTC	CASSSNGYTF
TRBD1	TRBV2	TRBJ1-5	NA	TGTGCCAGCAGCGCTGGGACAGCTAGCAATCAGCCCCAGCATTTT	CASSAGTASNQPQHF
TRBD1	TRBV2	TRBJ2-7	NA	TGTGCCAGCAGGTCGCAGGGGGCACGCTACGAGCAGTACTTC	CASRSQGARYEQYF
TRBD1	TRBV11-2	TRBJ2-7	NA	TGTGCCAGCAGCTTATTGACAGGGGGTAGCGAGCAGTACTTC	CASSLLTGGSEQYF
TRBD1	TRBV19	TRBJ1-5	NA	TGTGCCAGTAGGACAGGGCTCCAGCCCCAGCATTTT	CASRTGLQPQHF
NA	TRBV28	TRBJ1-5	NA	TGTGCCAGCTTCCTAGGAGATCAGCCCCAGCATTTT	CASFLGDQPQHF
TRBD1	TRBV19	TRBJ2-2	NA	TGTGCCACTACGGACAGGGGAGTATCTTGGGAGCTGTTTTTT	CATTDRGVSWELFF
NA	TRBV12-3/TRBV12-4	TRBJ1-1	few	TGTGCCAGCAGCAAAGACAGCAACACTGAAGCTTTCTTT	CASSKDSNTEAFF
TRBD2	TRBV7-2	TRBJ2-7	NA	TGTGCCAGCAGCCGCCGGCCCAGCGGGGGTGAGGAGCAGTACTTC	CASSRRPSGGEEQYF
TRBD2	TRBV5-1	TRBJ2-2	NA	TGCGCCAGCAAGAGTTCTAGCGGACCCAACACCGGGGAGCTGTTTTTT	CASKSSSGPNTGELFF
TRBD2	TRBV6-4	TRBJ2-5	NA	TGTGCCCCAGCAGTGCCTGGGGGGTTAGCGGGGAGGGAGACCCAGTACTTC	CAPAVPGGLAGRETQYF
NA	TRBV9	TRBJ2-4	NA	TGTGCCAGCAGTGATGACAGCTTAGCCAAAAACATTCAGTACTTC	CASSDDSLAKNIQYF